This TCR beta chain was observed in a study of T cell responses to AZD1222 COVID-19 vaccine. Researchers grouped second doses given at about 4 or about 12 weeks into one pool. Broader study findings: Spike-wide vaccine-associated CD4 TCRs dominated at 160-218 and 743-854. Seropositive status at baseline applied to only five to seven AZD1222 recipients.

This clone was seen once. Its target is unknown. After removal of 6 bases from V and 4 bases from J, the junction contained 14 bases not matched to a gene. Germline V CDR1 and CDR2: SGHKS, YYEKEE (reference sequence). The length of the CDR3 is 17 residues. Sequencing used immunoSEQ multiplex PCR; TCRdb keeps in-frame clones, though not all of them. The sample has over 130,000 clones, 92% seen once. Sequencing was performed on peripheral blood, taken 28 days after the second AZD1222 dose. The sequence derives from an adult who received the AZD1222 COVID-19 vaccine. The J gene is TRBJ2-3, the V gene TRBV5-5; 10 bases map to TRBD1. The CDR3 sequence is CASNESPRGTGADTQYF. In DNA, the CDR3 is TGTGCCAGCAACGAGTCCCCGAGAGGGACAGGGGCAGATACGCAGTATTTT.